There are a few counts of the clone carrying this TCR beta chain. Its target is unknown. This record belongs to a study of T cell repertoires in cytomegalovirus infection. At the level of the study: Matching HLA type and CMV infection were both indicated by public TCR beta signatures.

Regarding the study as a whole: Carriers of CMV and the relevant HLA type were discriminated by public TCR beta frequency. The ex vivo response showed dominance by HLA-C-restricted CMV-specific TCR beta clonotypes.

MiXCR, applied by TCRdb to the reads, yields one record per CDR3 protein. Of some 300,000 distinct CDR3 sequences listed, roughly 16% are singletons. Trimming removed 5 bases from V and 3 bases from J, with 11 bases in between. Per the germline V gene, CDR1 is SGHVS and CDR2 is FNYEAQ. The CDR3 is made up of 14 amino acids. The sample taken for sequencing was PBMCs. The TCR comes from a human donor in good health (CMV status not recorded). Some clones in this sample may be carry-over from other donors' samples. This chain uses TRBV7-6 with TRBJ2-1, with D uncertain. The CDR3 coding sequence is TGTGCCAGCAGCCCCTCGCACGGCTACAATGAGCAGTTCTTC. Amino acid sequence: CASSPSHGYNEQFF. Based on the CDR3 plus reference TRBV7-6 and TRBJ2-1, the full variable domain is GAGVSQSPRYKVTKRGQDVALRCDPISGHVSLYWYRQALGQGPEFLTYFNYEAQQDKSGLPNDRFSAERPEGSISTLTIQRTEQRDSAMYRCASSPSHGYNEQFFGPGTRLTVL.